This T cell receptor beta chain was identified during a study of technical replicates of blood from a few donors (dated 2017 in TCRdb). Regarding this clone: Its target antigen remains unknown. The sample holds no much larger clone one base away, and base qualities are not on file.

Library construction relied on the immunoSEQ multiplex PCR assay. TCRdb's version of the immuneACCESS table is confined to in-frame rearrangements and falls short of the full clone set. An unresolved V gene accounts for under half of the shortfall where checked; the remainder is of unknown origin. The sample table records tens of thousands of clones; 90% of these occur just once. Clones ranked in the top ten supply 4% to 5% of the sample. The germline V gene provides CDR1 SGDLS and CDR2 YYNGEE. The CDR3 runs 15 residues from the cysteine to the phenylalanine. Kept here is only the CDR3 DNA, which spans 45 bases and is read in frame from base 1. V is cut back by 0 bases and J by 2 bases, with 3 bases in the junction unmatched.

The chain employs TRBV9 and TRBJ2-3, with 7 central nucleotides matching TRBD2. Source material: PBMCs. The clonotype comes from a human donor in good health. Some clones in this sample may be carry-over from other donors' samples. The bases read TGTGCCAGCAGCGTAGGGACTAGGGTCACAGATACGCAGTATTTT. Its amino acids are CASSVGTRVTDTQYF.